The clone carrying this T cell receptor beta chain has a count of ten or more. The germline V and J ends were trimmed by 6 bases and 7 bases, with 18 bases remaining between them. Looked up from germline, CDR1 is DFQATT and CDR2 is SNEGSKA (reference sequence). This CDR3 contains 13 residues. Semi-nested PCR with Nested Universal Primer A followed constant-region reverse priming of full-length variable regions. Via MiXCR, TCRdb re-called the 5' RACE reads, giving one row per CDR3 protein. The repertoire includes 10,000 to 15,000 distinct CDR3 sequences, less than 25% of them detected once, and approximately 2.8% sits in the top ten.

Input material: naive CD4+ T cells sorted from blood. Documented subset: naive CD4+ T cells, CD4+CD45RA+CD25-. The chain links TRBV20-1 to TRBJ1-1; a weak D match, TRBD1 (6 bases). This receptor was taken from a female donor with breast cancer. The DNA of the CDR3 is TGCAGTGCCTACCAAACAGGGAGGGATGAAGCTTTCTTT. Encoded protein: CSAYQTGRDEAFF.